One T cell receptor beta chain is described in this entry. Its cognate antigen is unknown. They built TCR cDNA with 5'RACE template switching, a step that put in a universal primer site and UMIs. MiXCR was run by TCRdb on the 5' RACE reads, yielding one entry per CDR3 protein. The sample contains 300,000 to 350,000 distinct CDR3 sequences, around 4.3% of which appear only once. This entry belongs to a study of T cells after yellow fever vaccination. For the study at large: Low-cell-number fractions underwent preparation using SMART-Seq v4 Ultra Low Input.

Study observations and caveats: High-abundance clonotypes from the bulk population could contaminate FACS-sorted repertoires.

Specimen: PBMCs, collected 15 days after the yellow fever booster vaccination. The sequence was collected from a man between 18 and 29 years old who received the YFV17D yellow fever vaccine.

The CDR3 is CASSLMGSLSGANVLTF. The CDR3 DNA reads TGTGCCAGCAGCTTAATGGGCAGCCTCTCTGGGGCCAACGTCCTGACTTTC. The V and J genes are TRBV7-2 and TRBJ2-6, with D unresolved. This CDR3 is 17 amino acids long. Germline V gives CDR1 SGHTA, CDR2 FQGNSA. Trimming took off 2 bases at V and 0 bases at J, with 11 bases between the two ends.